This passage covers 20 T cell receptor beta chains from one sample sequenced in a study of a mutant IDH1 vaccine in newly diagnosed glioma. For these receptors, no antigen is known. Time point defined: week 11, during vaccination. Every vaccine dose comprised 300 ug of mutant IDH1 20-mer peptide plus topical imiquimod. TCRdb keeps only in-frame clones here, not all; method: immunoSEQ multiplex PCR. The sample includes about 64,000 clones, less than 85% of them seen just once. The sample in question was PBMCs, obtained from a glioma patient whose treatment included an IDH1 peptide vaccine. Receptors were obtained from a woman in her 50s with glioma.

CDR3 region: CASSDTYYGYTF. Here the CDR3 DNA reads TGTGCCAGTAGCGACACGTACTATGGCTACACCTTC. The chain uses TRBV19 and TRBJ1-2; D uncertain. V was shortened by 6 bases and J by 3 bases, with 8 bases between the two germline ends. Looked up from germline, CDR1 is LNHDA and CDR2 is SQIVND (reference sequence). This CDR3 has 12 residues.

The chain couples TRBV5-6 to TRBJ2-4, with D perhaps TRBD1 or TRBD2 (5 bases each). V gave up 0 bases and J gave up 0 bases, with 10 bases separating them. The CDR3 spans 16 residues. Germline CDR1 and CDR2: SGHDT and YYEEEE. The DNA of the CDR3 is TGTGCCAGCAGCTTGGGTGGGGGTTCAGCCAAAAACATTCAGTACTTC. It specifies CASSLGGGSAKNIQYF.

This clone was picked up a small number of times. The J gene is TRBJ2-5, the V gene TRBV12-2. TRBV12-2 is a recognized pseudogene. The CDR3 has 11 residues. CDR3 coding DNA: TGTGCAAGTCGCTTAGGGGAGACCCAGTACTTC. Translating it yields CASRLGETQYF.

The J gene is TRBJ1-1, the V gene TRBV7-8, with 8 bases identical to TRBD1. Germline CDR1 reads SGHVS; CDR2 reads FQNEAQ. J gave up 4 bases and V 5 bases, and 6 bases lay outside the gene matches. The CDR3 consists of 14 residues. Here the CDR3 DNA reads TGTGCCAGCAGCGACAGACAGGGGTTCACTGAAGCTTTCTTT. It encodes CASSDRQGFTEAFF.

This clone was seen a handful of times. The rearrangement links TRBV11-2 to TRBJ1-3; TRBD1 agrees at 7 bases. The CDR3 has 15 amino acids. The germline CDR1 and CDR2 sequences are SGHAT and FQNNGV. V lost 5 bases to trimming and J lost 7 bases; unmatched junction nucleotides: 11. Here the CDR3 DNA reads TGTGCCAGCAGCCCGACAGGGAAGAAAGGGAACACCATATATTTT. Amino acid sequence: CASSPTGKKGNTIYF.

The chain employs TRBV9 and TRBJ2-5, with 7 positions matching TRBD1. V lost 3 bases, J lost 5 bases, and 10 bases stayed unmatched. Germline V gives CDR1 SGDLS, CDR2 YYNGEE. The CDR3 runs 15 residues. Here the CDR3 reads CASSAGQVWGETQYF. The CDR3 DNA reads TGTGCCAGCAGCGCTGGACAGGTCTGGGGGGAGACCCAGTACTTC.

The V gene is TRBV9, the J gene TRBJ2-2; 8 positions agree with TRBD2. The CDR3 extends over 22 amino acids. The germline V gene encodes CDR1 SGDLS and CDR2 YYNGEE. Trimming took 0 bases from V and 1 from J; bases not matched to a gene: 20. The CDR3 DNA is TGTGCCAGCAGCGTAGGATCCGGGCGGGGGGCACCTCGGACATTGAACACCGGGGAGCTGTTTTTT. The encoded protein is CASSVGSGRGAPRTLNTGELFF.

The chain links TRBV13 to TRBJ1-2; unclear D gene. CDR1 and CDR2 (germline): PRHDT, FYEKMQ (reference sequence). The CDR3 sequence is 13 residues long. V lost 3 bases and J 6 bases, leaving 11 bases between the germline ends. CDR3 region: CASSFVGMNGYTF. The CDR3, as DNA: TGTGCCAGCAGCTTCGTGGGAATGAATGGCTACACCTTC.

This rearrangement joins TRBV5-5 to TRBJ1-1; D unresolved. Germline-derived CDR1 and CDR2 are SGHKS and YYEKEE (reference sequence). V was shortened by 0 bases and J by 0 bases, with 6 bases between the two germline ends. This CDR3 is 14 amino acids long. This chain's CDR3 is CASSLGGLNTEAFF. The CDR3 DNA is TGTGCCAGCAGCTTGGGGGGATTGAACACTGAAGCTTTCTTT.

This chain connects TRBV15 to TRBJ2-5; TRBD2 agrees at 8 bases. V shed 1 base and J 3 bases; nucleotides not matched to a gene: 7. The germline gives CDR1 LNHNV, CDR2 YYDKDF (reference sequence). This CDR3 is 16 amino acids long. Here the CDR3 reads CATSRGAGGFKETQYF. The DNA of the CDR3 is TGTGCCACCAGCAGAGGGGCGGGGGGTTTTAAAGAGACCCAGTACTTC.

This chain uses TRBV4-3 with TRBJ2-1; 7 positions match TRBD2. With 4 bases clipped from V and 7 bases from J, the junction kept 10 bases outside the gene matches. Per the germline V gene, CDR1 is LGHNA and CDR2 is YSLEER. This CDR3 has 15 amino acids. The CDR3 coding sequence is TGCGCCAGCAGCCCGTACCGGGACTACTTAAATGAGCAGTTCTTC. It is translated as CASSPYRDYLNEQFF.

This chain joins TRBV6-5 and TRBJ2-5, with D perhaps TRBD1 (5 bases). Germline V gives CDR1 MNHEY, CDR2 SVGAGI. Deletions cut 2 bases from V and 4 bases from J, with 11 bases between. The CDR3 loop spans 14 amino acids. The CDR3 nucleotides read TGTGCCAGCAGTTACAGGGGTTGGGGAGAGACCCAGTACTTC. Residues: CASSYRGWGETQYF.

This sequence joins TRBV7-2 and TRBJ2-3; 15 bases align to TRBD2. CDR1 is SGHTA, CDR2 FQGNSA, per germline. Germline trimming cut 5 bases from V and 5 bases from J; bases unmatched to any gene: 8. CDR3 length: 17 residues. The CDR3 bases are TGTGCCAGCAGCGGCAGGACTAGCGGGGGGGCCATAGATACGCAGTATTTT. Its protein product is CASSGRTSGGAIDTQYF. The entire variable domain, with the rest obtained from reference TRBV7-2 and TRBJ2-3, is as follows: GAGVSQSPSNKVTEKGKDVELRCDPISGHTALYWYRQSLGQGLEFLIYFQGNSAPDKSGLPSDRFSAERTGGSVSTLTIQRTQQEDSAVYLCASSGRTSGGAIDTQYFGPGTRLTVL.

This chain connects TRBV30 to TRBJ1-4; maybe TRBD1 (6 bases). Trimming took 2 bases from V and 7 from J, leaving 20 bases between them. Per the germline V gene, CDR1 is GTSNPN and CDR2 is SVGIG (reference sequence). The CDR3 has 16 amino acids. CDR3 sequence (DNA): TGTGCCTGGAGTCCGGGCATGCGGGGGCCGGGTGAAAAACTGTTTTTT. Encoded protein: CAWSPGMRGPGEKLFF.

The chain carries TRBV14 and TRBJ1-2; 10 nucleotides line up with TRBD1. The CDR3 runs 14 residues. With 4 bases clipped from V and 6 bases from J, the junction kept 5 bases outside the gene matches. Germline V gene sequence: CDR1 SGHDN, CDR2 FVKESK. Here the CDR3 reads CASSPYGQGDGYTF. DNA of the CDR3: TGTGCCAGCAGCCCATATGGACAGGGGGATGGCTACACCTTC.

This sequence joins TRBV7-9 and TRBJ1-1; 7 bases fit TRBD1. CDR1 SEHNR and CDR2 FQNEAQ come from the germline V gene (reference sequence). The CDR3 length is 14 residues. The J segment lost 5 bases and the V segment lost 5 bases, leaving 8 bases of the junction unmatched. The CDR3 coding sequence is TGTGCCAGCAGCCCCCGGCAGGGGGGGACTGAAGCTTTCTTT. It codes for CASSPRQGGTEAFF.

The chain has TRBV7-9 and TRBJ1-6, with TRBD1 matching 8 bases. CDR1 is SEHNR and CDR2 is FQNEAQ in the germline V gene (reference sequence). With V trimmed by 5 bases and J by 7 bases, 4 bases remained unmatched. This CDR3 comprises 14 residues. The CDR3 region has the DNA TGTGCCAGCAGCCCGGACAGGGAGAATTCACCCCTCCACTTT. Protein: CASSPDRENSPLHF.

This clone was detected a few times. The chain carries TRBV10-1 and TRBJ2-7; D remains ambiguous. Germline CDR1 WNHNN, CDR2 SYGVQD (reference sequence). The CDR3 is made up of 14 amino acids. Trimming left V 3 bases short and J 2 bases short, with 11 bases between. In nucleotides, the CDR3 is TGCGCCAGCAGTGATCGGTGGAGTCCCTACGAGCAGTACTTC. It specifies CASSDRWSPYEQYF.

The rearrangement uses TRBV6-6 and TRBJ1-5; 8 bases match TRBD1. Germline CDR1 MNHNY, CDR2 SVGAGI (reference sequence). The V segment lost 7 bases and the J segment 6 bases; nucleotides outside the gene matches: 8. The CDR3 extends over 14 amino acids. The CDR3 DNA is TGTGCCAGCACCAGTGGTACAGGGGGTCAGCCCCAGCATTTT. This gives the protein CASTSGTGGQPQHF.

This chain's CDR3 is CASSKDRNTIYF. As DNA, the CDR3 is TGTGCCAGCTCAAAAGACAGAAACACCATATATTTT. The rearrangement links TRBV18 to TRBJ1-3, with no clear D. The germline V gene encodes CDR1 KGHSH and CDR2 LQKENI. The V and J ends lost 5 bases and 5 bases respectively, with 7 bases between them. This CDR3 comprises 12 residues.